What follows is one TCR beta chain and its context. Its antigen is not known. This sample was taken from a study of blood T cells in healthy people across ages. Study context: About one barcoded beta molecule per two T cells came from capture by template switching. Findings and limits, study-wide: Per million T cells, the diversity of TCR beta decreased roughly linearly as age advanced.

V lost 0 bases and J 2 bases, leaving 11 bases between the germline ends. This CDR3 spans 15 amino acids. Germline loops: CDR1 SGHVS, CDR2 FQNEAQ. The authors ran a second PCR of about 7 to 11 cycles using a sample-barcoded 5' primer and a J-beta primer mix. TCRdb ran MiXCR on the 5' RACE reads and lists one entry per CDR3 protein. The data contain approximately 800,000 distinct CDR3 sequences, approximately 67% of them singletons. The people who gave samples were healthy Caucasians from Russia, aged roughly 6 to 90. This clonotype was obtained from a man aged 25 to 45 in good health. The chain uses TRBV7-8 and TRBJ2-7; D is unclear. The material sequenced was blood. The CDR3 protein is CASSLAEVRTYEQYF. The CDR3 bases are TGTGCCAGCAGCTTAGCAGAAGTTCGTACCTACGAGCAGTACTTC.